One sample yielded the 20 T cell receptor beta chains listed below, sequenced in a study of blood T cell repertoires in COVID-19. The assay was immunoSEQ multiplex PCR, and TCRdb's table has in-frame clones only and misses some. The sample holds under 350,000 clones, around nine tenths seen once. Sequenced: PBMCs or T cells enriched from blood (not recorded which). The source of these receptors is a woman between 18 and 29 years old who had recovered from COVID-19.

The CDR3: CASSQRVGLNTGELFF. CDR3 DNA sequence: TGTGCCAGCAGCCAGAGGGTTGGCCTGAACACCGGGGAGCTGTTTTTT. V usage is TRBV5-5 and J usage is TRBJ2-2, with D possibly TRBD2 on 5 matching bases. The ends were cut back, 4 bases at V and 1 base at J, with 14 bases in the middle. This CDR3 is built from 16 residues. Germline-derived CDR1 and CDR2 are SGHKS and YYEKEE (reference sequence).

This sequence joins TRBV11-3 and TRBJ2-5; D is uncertain. The CDR3 covers 13 residues. The germline gives CDR1 SGHNT, CDR2 YENEEA. V lost 5 bases and J lost 2, with 9 bases in between. DNA of the CDR3: TGTGCCAGCAGCCCCCTCCGGCAAGAGACCCAGTACTTC. Translation gives CASSPLRQETQYF.

The V gene is TRBV27, the J gene TRBJ2-1; 11 bases fit TRBD2. The CDR3 has 16 amino acids. Trimming took 0 bases from V and 6 from J; bases not matched to a gene: 4. Germline CDR1 reads MNHEY; CDR2 reads SMNVEV (reference sequence). The CDR3 reads CASSLSTSGGTNEQFF. CDR3 nucleotides: TGTGCCAGCAGTTTATCCACTAGCGGGGGTACCAATGAGCAGTTCTTC.

The chain recombines TRBV27 with TRBJ1-4; 10 bases map to TRBD1. Unmatched junction bases numbered 11, after V lost 5 bases and J lost 8 bases. The CDR3 loop spans 16 amino acids. Germline V gene sequence: CDR1 MNHEY, CDR2 SMNVEV (reference sequence). The chain's CDR3 is CASSEVPGTGDEKLFF. The CDR3 DNA reads as TGTGCCAGCAGTGAAGTCCCCGGGACAGGGGACGAAAAACTGTTTTTT.

This clone was seen a few times. The genes are TRBV10-2 and TRBJ2-7; D is unclear. Trimming shortened V by 3 bases and J by 5 bases, and 14 bases separated the two germline ends. The germline V gene encodes CDR1 WSHSY and CDR2 SAAADI. This CDR3 is 14 amino acids long. CDR3 amino acids: CASSDLSDPNEQYF. CDR3 in DNA: TGCGCCAGCAGTGATTTATCAGATCCGAACGAGCAGTACTTC.

In its sample, this clone was seen many times. V gene TRBV11-2 combines with J gene TRBJ2-7, with 12 bases that match TRBD2. This CDR3 has 15 amino acids. Trimming took 4 bases from V and 7 from J; bases not matched to a gene: 8. Germline V gives CDR1 SGHAT, CDR2 FQNNGV. The CDR3 loop reads CASSWSPGLAGEQYF. The CDR3 DNA reads as TGTGCCAGCAGCTGGTCTCCGGGACTAGCGGGTGAGCAGTACTTC.

The CDR3 here is CSVEEGTPRPYNEQFF. CDR3 coding DNA: TGCAGCGTTGAAGAGGGGACACCCCGGCCTTACAATGAGCAGTTCTTC. The chain combines TRBV29-1 with TRBJ2-1, with D tentatively TRBD1 (6 bases). CDR3 length: 16 residues. Germline V CDR1 and CDR2: SQVTM, ANQGSEA. The germline V and J ends were trimmed by 0 bases and 4 bases, with 16 bases remaining between them.

This chain links TRBV18 with TRBJ1-1; TRBD1 might be the D (6 bases). In germline, CDR1 is KGHSH, CDR2 LQKENI. The CDR3 spans 14 residues. The V gene lost 3 bases and the J gene lost 0 bases, with 8 bases spanning the gap. CDR3 DNA: TGTGCCAGCTCACCCAGGGGTATGAACACTGAAGCTTTCTTT. This sequence encodes CASSPRGMNTEAFF.

The V gene is TRBV11-1, the J gene TRBJ2-5, with 8 bases that match TRBD1. The germline V gene encodes CDR1 SGHAT and CDR2 FQDESV (reference sequence). The CDR3 has 15 amino acids. With V trimmed by 3 bases and J by 4 bases, 7 bases remained unmatched. The CDR3 loop reads CASSFDLGTGETQYF. CDR3 in DNA: TGTGCCAGCAGCTTTGACTTGGGGACAGGAGAGACCCAGTACTTC. Combining the CDR3 with reference TRBV11-1 and TRBJ2-5 gives the whole variable domain EAEVAQSPRYKITEKSQAVAFWCDPISGHATLYWYRQILGQGPELLVQFQDESVVDDSQLPKDRFSAERLKGVDSTLKIQPAELGDSAMYLCASSFDLGTGETQYFGPGTRLLVL.

The rearrangement joins TRBV19 to TRBJ2-1; TRBD2 agrees at 12 bases. The V and J ends lost 3 bases and 8 bases, in that order; junction bases with no gene match: 5. Germline values: CDR1 LNHDA, CDR2 SQIVND (reference sequence). The length of the CDR3 is 15 residues. The CDR3 coding sequence is TGTGCCAGTAGTATTCCGGGACTAGCGGGCGATGAGCAGTTCTTC. Translating gives CASSIPGLAGDEQFF. Full variable domain (outside the CDR3, taken from reference TRBV19 and TRBJ2-1): DGGITQSPKYLFRKEGQNVTLSCEQNLNHDAMYWYRQDPGQGLRLIYYSQIVNDFQKGDIAEGYSVSREKKESFPLTVTSAQKNPTAFYLCASSIPGLAGDEQFFGPGTRLTVL.

The J gene is TRBJ2-7, the V gene TRBV6-2 or TRBV6-3, with a possible D match to TRBD2 (5 bases). Germline V gene lookup returns CDR1 MNHEY and CDR2 SVGEGT. This CDR3 is 14 amino acids long. Trimming removed 2 bases at V and 1 base at J, with 9 bases between. CDR3 DNA sequence: TGTGCCAGCAGTTACGGCAGGACTTCCTACGAGCAGTACTTC. Translation gives CASSYGRTSYEQYF.

This clone was detected once. This chain joins TRBV7-9 and TRBJ1-1; 9 nucleotides line up with TRBD1. Germline lookup yields CDR1 SEHNR and CDR2 FQNEAQ (reference sequence). The CDR3 extends over 14 amino acids. The V and J ends lost 5 bases and 1 base, in that order; junction bases with no gene match: 2. CDR3 bases: TGTGCCAGCAGCCCGGGACAGGGGAACACTGAAGCTTTCTTT. This codes for CASSPGQGNTEAFF.

The V call is TRBV12-3 or TRBV12-4, the J call TRBJ2-1, with 7 bases matching TRBD1. The junction had 4 bases not matched to a gene; V was cut back by 5 bases and J by 6 bases. This CDR3 comprises 13 residues. The CDR3 loop is CASSPRQGNEQFF. DNA of the CDR3: TGTGCCAGCAGTCCCCGACAGGGCAATGAGCAGTTCTTC.

With regard to this clone: The same CDR3 can be traced to other DNA sequences in this sample. V and J are TRBV3-1 (or the pseudogene TRBV3-2) and TRBJ1-1, with D tentatively TRBD1 (6 bases). The CDR3 spans 13 residues. Germline values: CDR1 LGHDT, CDR2 YNNKEL (reference sequence). V gave up 1 base and J gave up 5 bases, with 8 bases separating them. The CDR3: CASSQGGLTEAFF. The DNA of the CDR3 is TGTGCCAGCAGCCAAGGGGGGCTTACTGAAGCTTTCTTT.

The table lists this clone with a few counts. The chain's CDR3 is CASTDREVSISPLHF. CDR3 nucleotide sequence: TGTGCCAGCACCGACAGGGAAGTCAGCATTTCACCCCTCCACTTT. This chain connects TRBV6-5 to TRBJ1-6; 7 bases match TRBD1. Germline loops: CDR1 MNHEY, CDR2 SVGAGI. J was trimmed by 9 bases and V by 7 bases; bases with no gene match: 12. This CDR3 comprises 15 residues.

The CDR3 region has the DNA TGTGCCAGCAGCTTTAAAGGGGCGAGAGAGACCCAGTACTTC. This gives the protein CASSFKGARETQYF. J is TRBJ2-5 and V is TRBV5-4, with TRBD1 as a possible D gene (5 bases). CDR1 SGHNT and CDR2 YYREEE come from the germline V gene (reference sequence). This CDR3 spans 14 amino acids. V dropped 2 bases and J dropped 4 bases, with 12 bases sitting between them.

This chain uses TRBV7-8 with TRBJ1-3; 10 positions match TRBD1. Per germline, CDR1 SGHVS and CDR2 FQNEAQ. This CDR3 contains 19 residues. The trim removed 4 bases at V and 1 base at J, leaving 13 bases unmatched. CDR3 amino acids: CASSSAGTGALKSGNTIYF. The DNA of the CDR3 is TGTGCCAGCAGCTCCGCCGGGACAGGGGCTCTTAAATCTGGAAACACCATATATTTT.

V is TRBV19 and J is TRBJ2-5; 8 bases match TRBD1. The CDR3 totals 14 residues. In germline, CDR1 is LNHDA, CDR2 SQIVND (reference sequence). The V gene end was trimmed by 1 base and the J gene end by 5 bases; junction bases not matched to a gene: 3. CDR3 residues: CASSIAGGTETQYF. DNA for the CDR3: TGTGCCAGTAGTATAGCAGGGGGCACGGAGACCCAGTACTTC.

The chain joins TRBV7-2 to TRBJ2-2; 7 bases are a match to TRBD2. V trimming: 6 bases; J trimming: 4 bases; junction bases outside the gene matches: 2. The CDR3 is 13 residues long. Germline V gene lookup returns CDR1 SGHTA and CDR2 FQGNSA. Here the CDR3 DNA reads TGTGCCAGCAGGCCTAGCGGCACCGGGGAGCTGTTTTTT. Translating it yields CASRPSGTGELFF.

The chain has TRBV27 and TRBJ2-1, with 8 nucleotides matching TRBD2. The CDR3 extends over 16 amino acids. From germline, CDR1 is MNHEY and CDR2 SMNVEV (reference sequence). J lost 1 base, V lost 3 bases, and 5 bases had no gene match. This CDR3 is CASSLGREVSYNEQFF. The CDR3 region has the DNA TGTGCCAGCAGTTTGGGGCGGGAGGTTTCCTACAATGAGCAGTTCTTC.